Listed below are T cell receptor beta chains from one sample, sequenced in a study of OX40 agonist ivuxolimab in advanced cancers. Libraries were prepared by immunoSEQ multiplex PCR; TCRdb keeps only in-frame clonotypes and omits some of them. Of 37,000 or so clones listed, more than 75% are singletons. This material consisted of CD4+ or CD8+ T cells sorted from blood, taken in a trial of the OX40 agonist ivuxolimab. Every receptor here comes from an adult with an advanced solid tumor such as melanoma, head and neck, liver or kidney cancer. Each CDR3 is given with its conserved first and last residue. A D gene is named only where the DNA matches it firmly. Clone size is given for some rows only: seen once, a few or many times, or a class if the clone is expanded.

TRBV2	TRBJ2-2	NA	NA	CASRKARVVTGELFF	TGTGCCAGCAGAAAAGCGAGGGTGGTCACCGGGGAGCTGTTTTTT
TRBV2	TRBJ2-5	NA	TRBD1	CASSGRTGGWETQYF	TGTGCCAGCAGCGGACGGACAGGGGGCTGGGAGACCCAGTACTTC
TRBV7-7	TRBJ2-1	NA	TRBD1	CASSSGTGVYNEQFF	TGTGCTAGCAGCTCCGGGACAGGGGTTTACAATGAGCAGTTCTTC
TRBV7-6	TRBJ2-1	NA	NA	CASGLQGTEQFF	TGTGCCAGCGGCTTGCAGGGGACTGAGCAGTTCTTC
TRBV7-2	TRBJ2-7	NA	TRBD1	CASSLEDRGFSYEQYF	TGTGCCAGCAGCTTAGAGGACAGGGGGTTTTCCTACGAGCAGTACTTC
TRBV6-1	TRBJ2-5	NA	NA	CASSEWGGLGETQYF	TGTGCCAGCAGTGAATGGGGGGGGCTCGGGGAGACCCAGTACTTC
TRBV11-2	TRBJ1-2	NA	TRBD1	CASSLDRGYGYTF	TGTGCCAGCAGCTTAGACAGGGGGTATGGCTACACCTTC
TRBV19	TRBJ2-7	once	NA	CASTRDGSYEQYF	TGTGCCAGTACCCGCGACGGCTCCTACGAGCAGTACTTC
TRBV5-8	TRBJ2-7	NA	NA	CASSLAGHDYEQYF	TGTGCCAGCAGCTTAGCGGGACATGACTACGAGCAGTACTTC
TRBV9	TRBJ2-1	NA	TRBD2	CASSARTSGGYNEQFF	TGTGCCAGCAGCGCTCGGACTAGCGGGGGCTACAATGAGCAGTTCTTC
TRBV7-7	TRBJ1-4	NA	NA	CASSFTPREKLFF	TGTGCTAGCAGCTTCACCCCGAGGGAAAAACTGTTTTTT
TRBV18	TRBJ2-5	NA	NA	CASSPNNRALGETQYF	TGTGCCAGCTCACCCAATAACAGGGCCCTGGGGGAGACCCAGTACTTC
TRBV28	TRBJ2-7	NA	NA	CASRVGPNYEQYF	TGTGCCAGCAGAGTCGGGCCGAACTACGAGCAGTACTTC
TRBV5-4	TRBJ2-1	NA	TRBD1	CASSLGTGGSYNEQFF	TGTGCCAGCAGCTTGGGGACAGGGGGATCCTACAATGAGCAGTTCTTC
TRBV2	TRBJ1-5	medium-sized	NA	CASVTRDNQPQHF	TGTGCCAGCGTGACGAGGGACAATCAGCCCCAGCATTTT
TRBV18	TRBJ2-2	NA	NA	CASSQGAGATGELFF	TGTGCCAGCTCACAAGGGGCAGGGGCAACCGGGGAGCTGTTTTTT
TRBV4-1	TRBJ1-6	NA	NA	CASSQDSGAPLHF	TGCGCCAGCAGCCAAGATTCAGGGGCACCCCTCCACTTT
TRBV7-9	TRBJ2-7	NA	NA	CASSVTAYEQYF	TGTGCCAGCAGCGTGACAGCCTACGAGCAGTACTTC
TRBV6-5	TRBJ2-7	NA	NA	CASSQGGEQYF	TGTGCCAGCAGTCAAGGTGGCGAGCAGTACTTC
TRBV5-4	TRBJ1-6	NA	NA	CASSLGQRYNSPLHF	TGTGCCAGCAGCTTGGGACAGAGATATAATTCACCCCTCCACTTT
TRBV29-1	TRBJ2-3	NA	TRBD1	CSVVFATGSTDTQYF	TGCAGCGTTGTGTTCGCGACAGGGAGCACAGATACGCAGTATTTT
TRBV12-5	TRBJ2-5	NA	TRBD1	CASGLGAGTGYQETQYF	TGTGCTAGTGGTTTGGGCGCCGGGACAGGGTACCAAGAGACCCAGTACTTC
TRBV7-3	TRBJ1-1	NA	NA	CASSLQGTVNTEAFF	TGTGCCAGCAGCTTACAGGGGACGGTGAACACTGAAGCTTTCTTT
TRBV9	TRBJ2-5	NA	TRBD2	CASSPGLAGGRSSQYF	TGTGCCAGCAGCCCCGGACTAGCGGGGGGACGGTCGTCCCAGTACTTC
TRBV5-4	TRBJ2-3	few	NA	CASSSLLGSGTDTQYF	TGTGCCAGCAGCTCCCTGTTGGGCAGCGGCACAGATACGCAGTATTTT
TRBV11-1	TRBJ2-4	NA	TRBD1	CASSSGQGAYIQYF	TGTGCCAGCAGCTCCGGACAGGGGGCCTACATTCAGTACTTC
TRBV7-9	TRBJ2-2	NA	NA	CASSSPGRSNTGELFF	TGTGCCAGCAGCTCCCCGGGACGCTCGAACACCGGGGAGCTGTTTTTT
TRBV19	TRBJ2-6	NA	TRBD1	CASRTGDASGANVLTF	TGTGCCAGTAGGACAGGGGATGCCTCTGGGGCCAACGTCCTGACTTTC
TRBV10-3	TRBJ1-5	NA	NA	CAIGRGDQPQHF	TGTGCCATCGGACGGGGGGATCAGCCCCAGCATTTT
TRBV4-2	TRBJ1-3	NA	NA	CASSQGRSSGNTIYF	TGTGCCAGCAGCCAGGGGCGGAGCTCTGGAAACACCATATATTTT
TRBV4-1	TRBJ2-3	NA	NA	CASSGGSTDTQYF	TGCGCCAGCAGCGGGGGCTCCACAGATACGCAGTATTTT
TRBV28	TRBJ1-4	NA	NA	CASSPPGRGLNEKLFF	TGTGCCAGCAGTCCTCCTGGGCGGGGCCTTAACGAAAAACTGTTTTTT
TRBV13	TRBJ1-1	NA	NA	CASTQRGGFTEAFF	TGTGCCAGCACCCAAAGGGGGGGCTTTACTGAAGCTTTCTTT
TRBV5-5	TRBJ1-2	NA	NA	CASSLVGRDLYGYTF	TGTGCCAGCAGCTTGGTTGGCCGAGACCTGTATGGCTACACCTTC
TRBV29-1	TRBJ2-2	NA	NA	CSVGFRGVSPNTGELFF	TGCAGCGTTGGGTTCAGGGGGGTGTCTCCGAACACCGGGGAGCTGTTTTTT
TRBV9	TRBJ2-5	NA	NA	CASSVSPGETQYF	TGTGCCAGCAGCGTATCCCCGGGGGAGACCCAGTACTTC
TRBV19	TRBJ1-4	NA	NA	CASSPTGGGGALFF	TGTGCCAGTAGTCCCACAGGAGGAGGAGGGGCCCTGTTTTTT